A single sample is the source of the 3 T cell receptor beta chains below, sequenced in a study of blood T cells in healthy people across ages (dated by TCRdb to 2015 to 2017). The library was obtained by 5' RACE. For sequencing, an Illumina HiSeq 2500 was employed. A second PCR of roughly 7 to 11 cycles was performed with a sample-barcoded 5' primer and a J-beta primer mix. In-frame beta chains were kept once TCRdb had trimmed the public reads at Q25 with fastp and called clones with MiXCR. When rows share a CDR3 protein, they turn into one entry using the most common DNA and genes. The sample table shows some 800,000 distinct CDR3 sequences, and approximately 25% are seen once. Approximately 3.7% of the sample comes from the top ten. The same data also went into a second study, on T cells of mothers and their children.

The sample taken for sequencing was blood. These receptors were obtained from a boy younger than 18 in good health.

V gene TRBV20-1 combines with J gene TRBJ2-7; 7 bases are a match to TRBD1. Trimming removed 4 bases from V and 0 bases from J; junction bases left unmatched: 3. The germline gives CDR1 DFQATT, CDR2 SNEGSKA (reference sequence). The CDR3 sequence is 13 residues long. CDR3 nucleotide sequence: TGCAGTGCTAAGGACAGGAACTCCTACGAGCAGTACTTC. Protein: CSAKDRNSYEQYF.

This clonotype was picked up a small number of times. The CDR3 spells CAISEQLQETQYF. The CDR3 DNA reads TGTGCCATCAGTGAACAGCTCCAAGAGACCCAGTACTTC. The chain links TRBV10-3 to TRBJ2-5, with D hard to call. The CDR3 totals 13 residues. V was cut by 3 bases and J by 1 base, with 6 bases left in between. Germline CDR1 reads ENHRY; CDR2 reads SYGVKD.

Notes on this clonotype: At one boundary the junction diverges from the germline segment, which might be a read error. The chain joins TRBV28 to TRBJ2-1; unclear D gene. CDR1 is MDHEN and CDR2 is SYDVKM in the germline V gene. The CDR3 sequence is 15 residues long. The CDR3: CASSLYWEASFPMGF. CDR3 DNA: TGTGCCAGCAGTTTGTATTGGGAAGCCAGTTTCCCGATGGGGTTC.